The entry that follows covers one TCR beta chain sequence. The specificity of this receptor is unknown. Base quality data are lacking; no much larger clone is found one base away. V is pruned by 6 bases and J by 16 bases, leaving 12 bases of the junction without a gene match. The germline V gene (reference sequence) yields DFQATT for CDR1 and SNEGSKA for CDR2. There are 11 amino acids in the CDR3, from cysteine to phenylalanine inclusive. The only DNA kept is the CDR3, 33 bases in frame from the first base. The sample belongs to a study of response to subunit inactivated influenza vaccine (dated by TCRdb to 2016 to 2019). A note on the overall study: Deep quantitative T cell receptor repertoire profiling was used in the study to track responses to a trivalent subunit inactivated influenza vaccine. Results and caveats for the whole study, not just this receptor: The authors proposed that each seasonal influenza vaccination may bring in only a limited number of new T cells.

Library preparation employed RT-PCR. The sequencing machine was an Illumina HiSeq 2500. Using fastp trimming at Q25 and MiXCR clonotype assembly, TCRdb reanalyzed the public sequencing data and kept in-frame beta chains. Each entry merges the rows of one CDR3 protein and shows their most common DNA and genes. The sample records around 200,000 distinct CDR3 sequences, about 12% of which are singletons. In total, the top ten clones hold over 25% of the sample. The sample was also reused in another study, on T cells expressing NK-cell markers. The second investigation adds: The TCR beta cDNA libraries were made using 5'RACE template switching, a step that added both a universal primer site and unique molecular identifiers. Seven or eight donors provided sorted CD3+CD56+NKG2C+, CD3+CD56+NKG2C- and CD3+CD56-NKG2C+ T-cell subsets, whose TCR beta-chain repertoires were profiled. Most of the eight sequenced donors were HCMV-seropositive and one was HCMV-seronegative. In several experiments an anti-gammadeltaTCR antibody was added to restrict sorting to alphabetaTCR-expressing T cells. For about 6 donors, the dominant CD3+CD56+NKG2C+ clonotypes were among the top 10 CD8+ clonotypes and accounted for roughly 1.0-8% of CD8+ T cells. Those dominant clonotypes were again the most abundant among CD3+CD56-NKG2C+ cells in several donors, at about 28.3-65%. It remained unclear whether the expanded NKG2C-expressing T cell clones were specific for HCMV antigens. The eight sequenced donors were randomly selected healthy volunteers, three men and five women. HCMV-specific IgG was detected in serum with a commercial ELISA kit to determine HCMV serostatus. Peripheral blood mononuclear cells were isolated from blood by Ficoll density gradient centrifugation. CD4+ and CD8+ T cells were isolated from PBMC by magnetic immunoseparation with Miltenyi isolation kits. Synthesis of cDNA was primed from the TCR beta constant segment and was followed by two consecutive PCR amplification steps. The libraries were sequenced on Illumina HiSeq 2000/2500, MiSeq or NextSeq, producing 2 x 150 bp reads. MIGEC handled demultiplexing of the reads and grouping by UMI, while MiTCR was used to assemble and quantify clonotypes. To exclude erroneous sequences, only TCR cDNA sequences supported by at least two reads were retained. Downstream repertoire analysis used the tcR package, and clonotypes were matched across fractions by CDR3 nucleotide sequence plus V segment. VDJmatch was used to annotate antigen specificity against VDJdb, with one amino acid substitution allowed in CDR3.

The origin of this receptor is a man aged 50 or older who received an inactivated influenza vaccine. Donor details come from another sample of the same person, matched by shared clones. The sequencing here drew on CD8+ T cells sorted from PBMCs, taken less than 13 days after vaccination. The sequence links TRBV20-1 to TRBJ1-5; 7 bases in the middle match TRBD1. Here is the DNA: TGCAGTGCCAAAGACAGGGCCTACATCCATTTT. Its translation reads: CSAKDRAYIHF.